These 18 T cell receptor beta chains were sequenced from one sample in a study of T cell repertoires in cytomegalovirus infection. Each CDR3 protein gets one entry after TCRdb re-called the reads with MiXCR. There are approximately 550,000 distinct CDR3 sequences in the sample; approximately 17% occur only once, and 24% lies in the top ten. Sequences were obtained from CD8+ T cells from PBMCs. Receptors originate from a human donor in good health (CMV status not recorded). Some clones in this sample may be carry-over from other donors' samples.

This clonotype was seen only once. V is TRBV11-2 and J is TRBJ2-7; 8 bases fit TRBD1. The CDR3 totals 13 residues. Germline CDR1 is SGHAT and CDR2 is FQNNGV. V was pared by 6 bases and J by 3 bases, with 4 bases of the junction left unmatched. CDR3 DNA: TGTGCCAGCAGACAACAGGGGGGCTACGAGCAGTACTTC. This gives the protein CASRQQGGYEQYF.

This clonotype came up many times. The rearrangement uses TRBV11-3 and TRBJ1-1, with D tentatively TRBD1 (6 bases). Germline V gene data show CDR1 as SGHNT and CDR2 as YENEEA. Trimming removed 2 bases at V and 7 bases at J, with 14 bases between. The CDR3 runs 14 residues. CDR3 sequence: CASSLSAGANEAFF. CDR3 coding DNA: TGTGCCAGCAGCTTATCTGCAGGGGCGAATGAAGCTTTCTTT.

The chain joins TRBV29-1 to TRBJ1-2; D might be TRBD1 (6 bases). Germline CDR1 SQVTM, CDR2 ANQGSEA. This CDR3 is 12 amino acids long. V dropped 4 bases and J dropped 8 bases, with 14 bases sitting between them. CDR3 sequence reads: CSVGQGLWGYTF. CDR3 bases: TGCAGCGTTGGCCAGGGGCTCTGGGGCTACACCTTC.

There are a few counts of this clonotype. CDR3 loop: CASSVAWGTEAFF. CDR3 nucleotide sequence: TGTGCCAGCAGCGTGGCATGGGGCACTGAAGCTTTCTTT. This chain connects TRBV27 to TRBJ1-1; D is uncertain. The germline CDR1 and CDR2 sequences are MNHEY and SMNVEV (reference sequence). V was trimmed by 6 bases and J by 4 bases, leaving 12 bases between them. The CDR3 is made up of 13 amino acids.

V and J are TRBV6-5 and TRBJ2-1; D perhaps matches TRBD2 (6 bases). This CDR3 contains 15 residues. CDR1 MNHEY and CDR2 SVGAGI come from the germline V gene. V was cut by 4 bases and J by 5 bases, with 15 bases left in between. The CDR3 DNA reads TGTGCCAGCAGTTCCCGAGTAGCGGTTAACAATGAGCAGTTCTTC. Encoded protein: CASSSRVAVNNEQFF.

In its sample, this clonotype was seen a few times. This chain joins TRBV18 and TRBJ2-7, with D possibly being TRBD1 or TRBD2 (6 bases each). Germline assignment: CDR1 KGHSH and CDR2 LQKENI. The CDR3 totals 15 residues. Trimming took off 4 bases at V and 2 bases at J, with 15 bases between the two ends. CDR3 DNA: TGTGCCAGCTCACTCGTTGAGGGGGGTACCTACGAGCAGTACTTC. This gives the protein CASSLVEGGTYEQYF.

This clonotype appeared many times. The V call is TRBV7-8, the J call TRBJ1-6, with 9 bases identical to TRBD1. Germline CDR1 reads SGHVS; CDR2 reads FQNEAQ. This CDR3 comprises 15 residues. V shed 1 base and J 8 bases; nucleotides not matched to a gene: 3. The CDR3 sequence is CASSLDTGGYSPLHF. In DNA form, the CDR3 reads TGTGCCAGCAGCTTAGATACAGGGGGCTATTCACCCCTCCACTTT. The whole variable domain, remainder taken from reference TRBV7-8 and TRBJ1-6, is GAGVSQSPRYKVAKRGQDVALRCDPISGHVSLFWYQQALGQGPEFLTYFQNEAQLDKSGLPSDRFFAERPEGSVSTLKIQRTQQEDSAVYLCASSLDTGGYSPLHFGNGTRLTVT.

This clonotype occurred many times. The chain joins TRBV12-3 or TRBV12-4 to TRBJ2-5; TRBD1 aligns across 9 bases. The CDR3 is made up of 15 amino acids. V gave up 4 bases and J gave up 4 bases; unmatched junction bases: 7. The CDR3 protein is CASSSYRGLGETQYF. The DNA of the CDR3 is TGTGCCAGCAGTTCATACAGGGGGCTGGGAGAGACCCAGTACTTC.

This clonotype was recorded many times. CDR3 sequence reads: CASSVTSVMQFF. In DNA form, the CDR3 reads TGTGCCAGCAGCGTTACTAGCGTGATGCAGTTCTTC. The chain links TRBV5-6 to TRBJ2-1; 7 nucleotides match TRBD2. The CDR3 is 12 amino acids. Germline CDR1 and CDR2: SGHDT and YYEEEE. V shed 4 bases, J shed 12 bases, and the junction held 7 bases outside the gene matches.

This clonotype was observed many times. This chain connects TRBV6-1 to TRBJ2-1; the match to TRBD1 covers 7 bases. Germline V gives CDR1 MNHNS, CDR2 SASEGT. The CDR3 is made up of 18 amino acids. V dropped 1 base and J dropped 6; count of bases not matched to a gene: 15. CDR3 in amino acids: CASSEGDRVNFPGNEQFF. As DNA, the CDR3 is TGTGCCAGCAGTGAAGGAGACAGGGTGAATTTTCCAGGCAATGAGCAGTTCTTC.

This clonotype was recorded many times. This chain connects TRBV7-6 to TRBJ2-1; D is ambiguous. The CDR3 extends over 13 amino acids. Trimming left V 5 bases short and J 4 bases short, with 9 bases between. Germline V CDR1 and CDR2: SGHVS, FNYEAQ. CDR3 nucleotides: TGTGCCAGCAGCCTACAGCATTACAATGAGCAGTTCTTC. As protein: CASSLQHYNEQFF.

In this sample, this clonotype turned up many times. The J gene is TRBJ2-7, the V gene TRBV7-9; weak D call: TRBD1 (6 bases). Germline values: CDR1 SEHNR, CDR2 FQNEAQ (reference sequence). The CDR3 extends over 13 amino acids. V gave up 3 bases and J gave up 2 bases, with 8 bases separating them. The chain's CDR3 is CASSLGATYEQYF. The CDR3 nucleotides read TGTGCCAGCAGCTTGGGGGCTACCTACGAGCAGTACTTC.

The chain employs TRBV6-5 and TRBJ2-5, with D maybe TRBD1 (5 bases). Germline V CDR1 and CDR2: MNHEY, SVGAGI. The V end lost 6 bases, the J end lost 5 bases, and 13 bases lay between the germline ends. The length of the CDR3 is 13 residues. The CDR3 is CASSRTLEETQYF. In DNA, the CDR3 is TGTGCCAGCAGCAGGACATTGGAGGAGACCCAGTACTTC.

This clonotype was picked up many times. The V call is TRBV27, the J call TRBJ1-6, with a weak D call TRBD1 (5 bases). V dropped 5 bases and J dropped 9 bases, with 14 bases sitting between them. The CDR3 is 14 amino acids. The germline V gene encodes CDR1 MNHEY and CDR2 SMNVEV (reference sequence). In DNA, the CDR3 is TGTGCCAGCAGTCACCGGGACGGCTCTTCACCCCTCCACTTT. Its translation is CASSHRDGSSPLHF.

The table lists this clonotype with many counts. The gene calls are TRBV7-8 and TRBJ1-1; 8 bases match TRBD1. Germline CDR1 SGHVS, CDR2 FQNEAQ. The CDR3 loop spans 15 amino acids. With 3 bases clipped from V and 6 bases from J, the junction kept 9 bases outside the gene matches. Here the CDR3 DNA reads TGTGCCAGCAGCTTTAAAGCAGGGGGCTTTGCTGAAGCTTTCTTT. This codes for CASSFKAGGFAEAFF.

This clonotype was picked up a small number of times. A junction boundary mismatches the germline segment, possibly from a read error. The CDR3 coding sequence is TGTGCCAGCAGCTTTTCCTGGGGGGGGTCCTTT. Its protein is CASSFSWGGSF. This chain uses TRBV11-3 with TRBJ1-1, with a tentative D call TRBD1 (5 bases). The germline V gene encodes CDR1 SGHNT and CDR2 YENEEA. The CDR3 spans 11 residues.

This chain joins TRBV7-8 and TRBJ1-3, with D possibly matching TRBD1 (5 bases). Germline V lookup: CDR1 SGHVS, CDR2 FQNEAQ. Trimming removed 5 bases at V and 4 bases at J, with 15 bases between. The CDR3 is 15 residues long. CDR3 in amino acids: CASSHNRLQGNTIYF. The CDR3 DNA reads TGTGCCAGCAGCCACAACAGGTTGCAAGGAAACACCATATATTTT.

This clonotype was counted at least ten times. This rearrangement joins TRBV11-2 to TRBJ1-1; D ambiguous. CDR3 length: 14 amino acids. The V end lost 1 base, the J end lost 1 base, and 7 bases lay between the germline ends. The germline CDR1 and CDR2 sequences are SGHAT and FQNNGV. The CDR3, as DNA: TGTGCCAGCAGCTTAGTGGTCGGGAACACTGAAGCTTTCTTT. It yields the protein CASSLVVGNTEAFF.